The 17 T cell receptor beta chains in this list originate from one sample, sequenced in a study of PD-1 blockade in classical Hodgkin lymphoma (dated by TCRdb to 2018 to 2021). Library preparation was by the immunoSEQ multiplex PCR assay. The clones in this table, taken by TCRdb from immuneACCESS, are in-frame only. Not every clone is retained; where verified, under half of the shortfall comes from an unresolved V gene, and the cause of the rest is unknown. This sample gives under 30,000 clones in total; about 86% of them show up just once. Together, the top ten hold roughly 0.47% of the sample. The intended sense of this specimen's time point label: cycle 4 day 1 (C4D1), after five to seven weeks of nivolumab. Every trial patient had relapsed following autologous stem cell transplantation, and prior brentuximab vedotin exposure was what differed among cohorts A, B and C. CD4+ T cells were purified from thawed PBMCs by magnetic negative selection with a Miltenyi CD4+ T cell isolation kit.

The sequenced sample was CD4+ T cells from blood, obtained before the fourth cycle of nivolumab. These receptors all stem from a human donor with classical Hodgkin lymphoma.

V and J are TRBV27 and TRBJ2-7, with D uncertain. V lost 2 bases and J lost 0, with 11 bases in between. Germline V CDR1 and CDR2: MNHEY, SMNVEV (reference sequence). The CDR3 spans 15 residues. CDR3 loop: CASSLNPITSYEQYF. The CDR3 DNA is TGTGCCAGCAGTTTAAACCCCATCACCTCCTACGAGCAGTACTTC.

The chain combines TRBV5-4 with TRBJ2-1; D remains unclear. Per the germline V gene, CDR1 is SGHNT and CDR2 is YYREEE (reference sequence). The CDR3 has 13 residues. V was trimmed by 4 bases and J by 6 bases, leaving 11 bases between them. The CDR3, as DNA: TGTGCCAGCAGCCTCTCCAACAGCAATGAGCAGTTCTTC. This encodes CASSLSNSNEQFF.

The chain carries TRBV6-1 and TRBJ1-5, with a tentative D call TRBD1 (6 bases). Between the trimmed V and J ends, which lost 8 bases and 3 bases, there was a span of 17 bases. The CDR3 is 15 amino acids. Germline lookup yields CDR1 MNHNS and CDR2 SASEGT. The CDR3 bases are TGTGCCAGCGGCGCAGAACAGGGCCTCAATCAGCCCCAGCATTTT. It yields the protein CASGAEQGLNQPQHF.

The chain uses TRBV28 and TRBJ2-3; 13 bases agree with TRBD2. The CDR3 extends over 16 amino acids. Germline V CDR1 and CDR2: MDHEN, SYDVKM. The J segment lost 7 bases and the V segment lost 3 bases, leaving 7 bases of the junction unmatched. The CDR3 coding sequence is TGTGCCAGCAGTTTCCCTGGGACTAGCGGGACCAATACGCAGTATTTT. This gives the protein CASSFPGTSGTNTQYF. The whole variable domain, remainder taken from reference TRBV28 and TRBJ2-3, is DVKVTQSSRYLVKRTGEKVFLECVQDMDHENMFWYRQDPGLGLRLIYFSYDVKMKEKGDIPEGYSVSREKKERFSLILESASTNQTSMYLCASSFPGTSGTNTQYFGPGTRLTVL.

The chain uses TRBV28 and TRBJ1-5; a weak D match, TRBD1 (5 bases). The length of the CDR3 is 16 residues. Germline V gene lookup returns CDR1 MDHEN and CDR2 SYDVKM. V lost 2 bases and J lost 5, with 16 bases in between. In DNA form, the CDR3 reads TGTGCCAGCAGTTTAACGGTCGCGGTAGGGGATCAGCCCCAGCATTTT. This sequence encodes CASSLTVAVGDQPQHF.

The rearrangement joins TRBV5-1 to TRBJ1-1; no clear D. V dropped 2 bases and J dropped 1 base, with 9 bases sitting between them. Germline CDR1 and CDR2: SGHRS and YFSETQ. The CDR3 loop spans 14 amino acids. CDR3 protein: CASSLEGRNTEAFF. CDR3 sequence (DNA): TGCGCCAGCAGCTTAGAAGGGAGGAACACTGAAGCTTTCTTT.

The chain is built from TRBV6-1 and TRBJ2-5, with 10 bases lining up with TRBD2. Per germline, CDR1 MNHNS and CDR2 SASEGT. J was trimmed by 5 bases and V by 8 bases; bases with no gene match: 8. CDR3 size: 14 residues. The chain's CDR3 is CASQLAGGGETQYF. The DNA for the CDR3 is TGTGCCAGCCAATTAGCGGGAGGTGGGGAGACCCAGTACTTC.

V and J are TRBV5-4 and TRBJ1-6; the D gene is possibly TRBD1 (5 bases). Deletions cut 0 bases from V and 10 bases from J, with 14 bases between. Germline V lookup: CDR1 SGHNT, CDR2 YYREEE (reference sequence). The length of the CDR3 is 15 residues. The CDR3 loop is CASSLDLARGSPLHF. DNA of the CDR3: TGTGCCAGCAGCTTGGATCTGGCCCGGGGCTCACCCCTCCACTTT.

The table lists this clone with a few counts. The chain uses TRBV25-1 and TRBJ1-5; no firm D call. The CDR3 extends over 14 amino acids. The V gene's germline CDR1 is MGHDK and CDR2 SYGVNS. The germline V and J ends were trimmed by 4 bases and 1 base, with 8 bases remaining between them. CDR3 protein: CASSGGLSNQPQHF. CDR3 DNA: TGTGCCAGCAGTGGTGGGCTGAGCAATCAGCCCCAGCATTTT.

The chain has TRBV9 and TRBJ2-2, with 7 positions matching TRBD1. The CDR3 contains 15 residues. V dropped 2 bases and J dropped 3; count of bases not matched to a gene: 4. The germline V gene encodes CDR1 SGDLS and CDR2 YYNGEE. In nucleotides, the CDR3 is TGTGCCAGCAGCGTCCGGGACAGCGACACCGGGGAGCTGTTTTTT. Encoded protein: CASSVRDSDTGELFF.

The CDR3 region has the DNA TGTGCCAGCAGCTTAAGCACAGGGGGTAATAATTCACCCCTCCACTTT. Its translation: CASSLSTGGNNSPLHF. The V gene is TRBV7-9, the J gene TRBJ1-6; TRBD1 matches at 8 bases. V lost 2 bases, J lost 5 bases, and 5 bases stayed unmatched. CDR3 length: 16 amino acids. The germline CDR1 and CDR2 sequences are SEHNR and FQNEAQ (reference sequence).

The rearrangement uses TRBV7-9 and TRBJ2-7, with a tentative D call TRBD2 (6 bases). V lost 5 bases, J lost 6 bases, and 23 bases lay in between. Per the germline V gene, CDR1 is SEHNR and CDR2 is FQNEAQ (reference sequence). This CDR3 comprises 16 residues. The CDR3 loop reads CASSTSGRGLFSEQYF. The DNA of the CDR3 is TGTGCCAGCAGCACCTCCGGGAGAGGGCTATTCTCCGAGCAGTACTTC.

The chain has TRBV5-6 and TRBJ2-5; 8 positions agree with TRBD1. V lost 4 bases to trimming and J lost 6 bases; unmatched junction nucleotides: 5. The CDR3 spans 13 residues. CDR1 and CDR2 from the germline V gene are SGHDT and YYEEEE. The CDR3 reads CASSPGQAKTQYF. In DNA, the CDR3 is TGTGCCAGCAGCCCGGGACAGGCAAAGACCCAGTACTTC.

In this sample, this clone turned up a few times. This chain connects TRBV27 to TRBJ2-6; D perhaps matches TRBD1 (6 bases). The V and J ends lost 5 bases and 0 bases respectively, with 14 bases between them. CDR3 size: 17 residues. From germline, CDR1 is MNHEY and CDR2 SMNVEV (reference sequence). This CDR3 reads CASSPLTGSSGANVLTF. The CDR3 region has the DNA TGTGCCAGCAGTCCGCTGACAGGAAGCTCTGGGGCCAACGTCCTGACTTTC.

The rearrangement joins TRBV15 to TRBJ2-5; D is perhaps TRBD1 (5 bases). The germline V and J ends were trimmed by 6 bases and 2 bases, with 10 bases remaining between them. This CDR3 has 13 residues. From germline, CDR1 is LNHNV and CDR2 YYDKDF (reference sequence). DNA of the CDR3: TGTGCCACCAGTGGACATATGCAAGAGACCCAGTACTTC. Translating gives CATSGHMQETQYF. Together with reference TRBV15 and TRBJ2-5, the CDR3 gives the full variable domain: DAMVIQNPRYQVTQFGKPVTLSCSQTLNHNVMYWYQQKSSQAPKLLFHYYDKDFNNEADTPDNFQSRRPNTSFCFLDIRSPGLGDTAMYLCATSGHMQETQYFGPGTRLLVL.

The chain uses TRBV18 and TRBJ2-3, with 9 bases aligning to TRBD2. The CDR3 has 15 amino acids. J lost 2 bases, V lost 6 bases, and 6 bases had no gene match. Germline lookup yields CDR1 KGHSH and CDR2 LQKENI. CDR3 sequence reads: CASSLGLAITDTQYF. Here the CDR3 DNA reads TGTGCCAGCTCCCTCGGACTAGCGATCACAGATACGCAGTATTTT.

V and J are TRBV6-1 and TRBJ1-4; D might be TRBD1 (5 bases). V was trimmed by 6 bases and J by 0 bases, leaving 8 bases between them. From germline, CDR1 is MNHNS and CDR2 SASEGT. This CDR3 comprises 14 residues. The CDR3 region has the DNA TGTGCCAGCAGAAGGGGTGCAACTAATGAAAAACTGTTTTTT. Translated: CASRRGATNEKLFF.